This T cell receptor beta chain was recovered during a study of blood T cell repertoires in COVID-19. In the study overall: Acute and convalescent COVID-19 samples came from the United States, Italy and Spain. PBMCs, B-cell-depleted T cells, or T cells provided the cDNA or gDNA that made up the material.

The CDR3 has 12 amino acids. Germline V CDR1 and CDR2: SQVTM, ANQGSEA. V lost 7 bases, J lost 0 bases, and 4 bases lay in between. Original processing notes: Cell counts per sample came from amplifying reference gene primers. The table came from immunoSEQ multiplex PCR; TCRdb's copy has only in-frame clones and leaves some out. From that table come the V and J calls and clone size; the DNA was used to work out D and trimming. The sample shows tens of thousands of clones, 86% of them seen only once. The rearrangement uses TRBV29-1 and TRBJ2-6; D gene uncertain. The origin of this receptor is a man at least 80 years old in a cohort sampled during active COVID-19. The sample comprised peripheral blood. The CDR3 region has the DNA TGCAGCGCATACTCTGGGGCCAACGTCCTGACTTTC. Translating it yields CSAYSGANVLTF.